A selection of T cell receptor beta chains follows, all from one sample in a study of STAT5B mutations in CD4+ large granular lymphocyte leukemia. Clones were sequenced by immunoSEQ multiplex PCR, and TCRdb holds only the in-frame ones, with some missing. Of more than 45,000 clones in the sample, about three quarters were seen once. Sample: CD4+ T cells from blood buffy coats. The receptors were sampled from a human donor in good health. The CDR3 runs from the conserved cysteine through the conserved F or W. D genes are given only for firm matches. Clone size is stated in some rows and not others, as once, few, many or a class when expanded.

TGCGCCAGCAGCTTGGACGCTAACTATGGCTACACCTTC,CASSLDANYGYTF,-,-,TRBJ1-2,TRBV5-1
TGTGCCAGCAGCCGAGGGGGCGCGGGGGAGACCCAGTACTTC,CASSRGGAGETQYF,-,-,TRBJ2-5,TRBV7-9
TGTGCCAGCAGTTTTGAGGGTCCCCCGTTAGAGACCCAGTACTTC,CASSFEGPPLETQYF,-,-,TRBJ2-5,TRBV6-5
TGTGCCAGCACTCCCACCGGGACAGTTCCCTACGAGCAGTACTTC,CASTPTGTVPYEQYF,-,TRBD1,TRBJ2-7,TRBV28
TGTGCCAGCAGTGAATTATTGAGTAGCACAGATACGCAGTATTTT,CASSELLSSTDTQYF,-,-,TRBJ2-3,TRBV6-1
TGTGCCAGTAGTCAAAAAGAGACCCAGTACTTC,CASSQKETQYF,few,-,TRBJ2-5,TRBV19
TGTGCCAGCAGTGAAAGAGGGTTTGGAAACACCATATATTTT,CASSERGFGNTIYF,-,-,TRBJ1-3,TRBV2
TGTGCCAGTAGCCCCGTGGGGGCGCGGTCCGGGGAGCTGTTTTTT,CASSPVGARSGELFF,-,-,TRBJ2-2,TRBV19
TGTGCCTGGGGGAGGGATCGACCTTATGGCTACACCTTC,CAWGRDRPYGYTF,-,-,TRBJ1-2,TRBV30
TGCGCCAGCAGCTCAACAAACACCGGGGAGCTGTTTTTT,CASSSTNTGELFF,few,-,TRBJ2-2,TRBV5-1
TGCGCCAGCAGCTTGGCACCTACTGGGTTCCAGTACTTC,CASSLAPTGFQYF,few,-,TRBJ2-4,TRBV5-1
TGTGCCAGCAGCTTTGCGGGCGGGCCCCTCCACTTT,CASSFAGGPLHF,-,-,TRBJ1-6,TRBV5-6
TGCGCCAGCAGCAGGGACAGCCCCCGGGACACTGAAGCTTTCTTT,CASSRDSPRDTEAFF,-,TRBD1,TRBJ1-1,TRBV5-1
TGTGCCAGCAGCCGAGGGCGCACAGATACGCAGTATTTT,CASSRGRTDTQYF,-,-,TRBJ2-3,TRBV11-2
TGTGCCAGCGGGAGCTCCTACGAGCAGTACTTC,CASGSSYEQYF,-,-,TRBJ2-7,TRBV28
TGTGCCAGCCGGGTTCTGGATCAGCCCCAGCATTTT,CASRVLDQPQHF,few,-,TRBJ1-5,TRBV2
TGTGCCAGCAGGAAAGCGGGGCTAGTTAAAACCGGGGAGCTGTTTTTT,CASRKAGLVKTGELFF,-,TRBD2,TRBJ2-2,TRBV7-2
TGTGCCAGCAACTCCGGGACAGGGACTGAAAAACTGTTTTTT,CASNSGTGTEKLFF,-,TRBD1,TRBJ1-4,TRBV6-1
TGTGCCAGCAGTTTGACAGGCCAGTATGGCTACACCTTC,CASSLTGQYGYTF,-,-,TRBJ1-2,TRBV27
TGTGCCAGCAGTGAACAGGGAGACGAGCAGTACTTC,CASSEQGDEQYF,-,-,TRBJ2-7,TRBV6-1
TGTGCCAGCAGCTTAGGACAGGGTCCCATCTATGGCTACACCTTC,CASSLGQGPIYGYTF,-,TRBD1,TRBJ1-2,TRBV7-2
TGTGCCAGCAGCGGAACGGGACAGGGGAACACTGAAGCTTTCTTT,CASSGTGQGNTEAFF,-,TRBD1,TRBJ1-1,TRBV5-6
TGTGCCAGCAGCTTGTTTGGAACAACTAATGAAAAACTGTTTTTT,CASSLFGTTNEKLFF,-,-,TRBJ1-4,TRBV5-5
TGTGCCATCAGTGGTGGAAACTATGAGCAGTTCTTC,CAISGGNYEQFF,-,-,TRBJ2-1,TRBV10-3
TGTGCCAGCAGCTTAGGGACAGTACCGCAAGAGACCCAGTACTTC,CASSLGTVPQETQYF,-,-,TRBJ2-5,TRBV11-3
TGTGCCAGCTCAGCACAGGAGGCTAACTATGGCTACACCTTC,CASSAQEANYGYTF,-,-,TRBJ1-2,TRBV18
TGTGCCAGCATGACGGGTAGCACAGATACGCAGTATTTT,CASMTGSTDTQYF,-,-,TRBJ2-3,TRBV6-1
TGTGCCAGCAGCTTAACGCAGGTCAATCAGCCCCAGCATTTT,CASSLTQVNQPQHF,few,-,TRBJ1-5,TRBV7-2
TGCGCCAGCAGTCAAAAGACAGGGGGCCACTCCTACGAGCAGTACTTC,CASSQKTGGHSYEQYF,-,TRBD1,TRBJ2-7,TRBV23-1
TGTGCCAGCAGCCCCGGGCTTTTGGGGGAAAAACTGTTTTTT,CASSPGLLGEKLFF,few,-,TRBJ1-4,TRBV7-9
TGCGCCAGCAGCTTGGCCAAGGTAGCGGGGTCTCGGTGGACAGATACGCAGTATTTT,CASSLAKVAGSRWTDTQYF,-,TRBD2,TRBJ2-3,TRBV5-1
TGCGCCAGCAGTGATGAGGACAATTCACCCCTCCACTTT,CASSDEDNSPLHF,-,-,TRBJ1-6,TRBV5-1
TGTGCCTGGAGTAAAGCTCTCAACTATGGCTACACCTTC,CAWSKALNYGYTF,-,-,TRBJ1-2,TRBV30
TGTGCCAGCGAAGGGGTAAACACCATATATTTT,CASEGVNTIYF,few,-,TRBJ1-3,TRBV25-1
TGCAGCGTTGAGGGGACCCAAGGCTACACCTTC,CSVEGTQGYTF,-,-,TRBJ1-2,TRBV29-1
TGCGCCAGCAGCCTACGGACGGCTTCACCCCTCCACTTT,CASSLRTASPLHF,-,-,TRBJ1-6,TRBV5-1
TGTGCCAGCAGCTTATCAGGGGAAGAGACCCAGTACTTC,CASSLSGEETQYF,-,-,TRBJ2-5,TRBV5-6
TGCAGCGGGCTGGGACAGGGAGGCGGCGAGCAGTACTTC,CSGLGQGGGEQYF,-,TRBD1,TRBJ2-7,TRBV29-1
TGTGCCAGTAGTATTTCCGGGAAAACTGAAGCTTTCTTT,CASSISGKTEAFF,-,-,TRBJ1-1,TRBV19
TGTGCCAGCAGTTACTCAGGGAAACTCCAAGAGACCCAGTACTTC,CASSYSGKLQETQYF,-,-,TRBJ2-5,TRBV6-5
TGTGCCAGCAGCCCAAGGGGGAGCTCTGGAAACACCATATATTTT,CASSPRGSSGNTIYF,once,-,TRBJ1-3,TRBV7-2
TGTGCCAGCAGTCAGACAGGGGGCGCGTCAAAACTGTTTTTT,CASSQTGGASKLFF,-,TRBD1,TRBJ1-4,TRBV28
TGTGCCATCAGTGAGTCGGTAGCGGGGTCATACGAGCAGTACTTC,CAISESVAGSYEQYF,-,TRBD2,TRBJ2-7,TRBV10-3
TGTGCCAGCAGCTTAGCTGCTAGCGGGGGAGTTAGCACAGATACGCAGTATTTT,CASSLAASGGVSTDTQYF,-,TRBD2,TRBJ2-3,TRBV7-6
TGTGCCAGCAGCCAAGCCGGGACAGGGGAGGGTGAAAAACTGTTTTTT,CASSQAGTGEGEKLFF,-,-,TRBJ1-4,TRBV21-1
TGTGCCATCAGTGGCCGGGCTCCTCGCATCGGCACGGGCGAGACCCAGTACTTC,CAISGRAPRIGTGETQYF,-,-,TRBJ2-5,TRBV10-3
TGTGCCAGCAGTTTAGGTCTGGGACAGGGAACAGATACGCAGTATTTT,CASSLGLGQGTDTQYF,-,TRBD1,TRBJ2-3,TRBV27
TGTGCCATCAGGAATACCGGGACCAACCGAGAGGGCTACACCTTC,CAIRNTGTNREGYTF,once,-,TRBJ1-2,TRBV10-3
TGTGCCAGCAGCTTGGACAGTCGGTACAATGAGCAGTTCTTC,CASSLDSRYNEQFF,-,-,TRBJ2-1,TRBV7-3
TGTGCCAGCAGTTACCCAGGTTTCGAAAAACTGTTTTTT,CASSYPGFEKLFF,-,-,TRBJ1-4,TRBV6-5
TGTGCCAGCAGTTACTCGGGGGACAATCAGCCCCAGCATTTT,CASSYSGDNQPQHF,once,-,TRBJ1-5,TRBV6-5
TGTGCCAGTAGTATCTTAGGCGGTAATCAGCCCCAGCATTTT,CASSILGGNQPQHF,-,-,TRBJ1-5,TRBV19